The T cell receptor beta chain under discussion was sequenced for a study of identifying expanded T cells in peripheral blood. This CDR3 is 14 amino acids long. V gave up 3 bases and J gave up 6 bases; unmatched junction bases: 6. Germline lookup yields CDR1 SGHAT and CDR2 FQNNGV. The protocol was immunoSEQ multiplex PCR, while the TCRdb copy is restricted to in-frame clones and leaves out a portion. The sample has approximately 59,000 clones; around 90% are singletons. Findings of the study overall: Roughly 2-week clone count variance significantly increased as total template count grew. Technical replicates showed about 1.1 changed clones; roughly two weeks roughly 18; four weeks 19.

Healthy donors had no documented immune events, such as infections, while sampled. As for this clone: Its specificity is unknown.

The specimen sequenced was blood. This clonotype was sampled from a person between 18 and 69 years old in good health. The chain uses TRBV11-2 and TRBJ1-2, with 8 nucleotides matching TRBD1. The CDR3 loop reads CASSLFGQGHGYTF. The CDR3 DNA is TGTGCCAGCAGCTTGTTTGGACAGGGCCATGGCTACACCTTC. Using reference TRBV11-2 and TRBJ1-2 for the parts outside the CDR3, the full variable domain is EAGVAQSPRYKIIEKRQSVAFWCNPISGHATLYWYQQILGQGPKLLIQFQNNGVVDDSQLPKDRFSAERLKGVDSTLKIQPAKLEDSAVYLCASSLFGQGHGYTFGSGTRLTVV.